These 25 T cell receptor beta chains share one sample of origin, sequenced in a study of T-cell memory formation after mild COVID-19. TCRdb fed the 5' RACE reads into MiXCR, producing one record per CDR3 protein. The repertoire holds some 280,000 distinct CDR3 sequences, with roughly 17% as singletons. The material sequenced was PBMCs or a T cell subset sorted from them (not recorded which). These receptor sequences come from a man younger than 30 who had mild COVID-19 (a few samples of this study predate the infection). Cell type and time point are not known.

This clonotype was seen more than once but under ten times. The V and J genes are TRBV2 and TRBJ2-7, with D perhaps TRBD2 (6 bases). Trimming pared 6 bases from V and 5 bases from J, leaving 17 bases between. Germline V gene data show CDR1 as SNHLY and CDR2 as FYNNEI. CDR3 length: 14 residues. The CDR3 DNA reads TGTGCCAGCAGGGGACTTCGGGGTGGGAACGAGCAGTACTTC. This translates into CASRGLRGGNEQYF.

The rearrangement uses TRBV7-2 and TRBJ2-6; the D gene is possibly TRBD1 (5 bases). Looked up from germline, CDR1 is SGHTA and CDR2 is FQGNSA. The ends were cut back, 3 bases at V and 3 bases at J, with 12 bases in the middle. CDR3 size: 16 residues. CDR3 nucleotides: TGTGCCAGCAGCTTGGAAGGGGCCAATGGGGCCAACGTCCTGACTTTC. Amino acid sequence: CASSLEGANGANVLTF.

The chain carries TRBV9 and TRBJ1-4; tentatively, D is TRBD1 (5 bases). The germline CDR1 and CDR2 sequences are SGDLS and YYNGEE. CDR3 length equals 17 residues. V lost 0 bases and J 0 bases, leaving 12 bases between the germline ends. DNA of the CDR3: TGTGCCAGCAGCGTAGGGGGGGGAACGGCAACTAATGAAAAACTGTTTTTT. It encodes CASSVGGGTATNEKLFF.

CDR3 sequence (DNA): TGTGCCAGCAGTGAAGGTGTGAACACCGGGGAGCTGTTTTTT. Residues: CASSEGVNTGELFF. This sequence joins TRBV6-1 and TRBJ2-2; no clear D gene. V lost 1 base, J lost 1 base, and 4 bases lay in between. The CDR3 has 14 residues. Germline CDR1 reads MNHNS; CDR2 reads SASEGT.

The rearrangement uses TRBV18 and TRBJ1-1, with 10 bases matching TRBD1. The CDR3 is 16 amino acids. The V segment lost 3 bases and the J segment 0 bases; nucleotides outside the gene matches: 4. CDR1 is KGHSH and CDR2 is LQKENI in the germline V gene. The DNA of the CDR3 is TGTGCCAGCTCACCCGGGACAGGGGAGTTGAACACTGAAGCTTTCTTT. Translation: CASSPGTGELNTEAFF.

The chain employs TRBV28 and TRBJ1-5, with D possibly matching TRBD1 (5 bases). Trimming took off 11 bases at V and 7 bases at J, with 18 bases between the two ends. This CDR3 is 13 amino acids long. The V gene's germline CDR1 is MDHEN and CDR2 SYDVKM. CDR3 loop: CAADSLMGQPQHF. The CDR3 DNA follows: TGTGCCGCTGACAGCCTGATGGGGCAGCCCCAGCATTTT.

The rearrangement links TRBV18 to TRBJ1-1; D is possibly TRBD1 (6 bases). The V and J ends lost 6 bases and 3 bases respectively, with 17 bases between them. The CDR3 has 15 residues. CDR1 is KGHSH and CDR2 is LQKENI in the germline V gene. The CDR3 DNA reads as TGTGCCAGCTCGCCTACAGGGTTAACGGACACTGAAGCTTTCTTT. It is translated as CASSPTGLTDTEAFF.

This clonotype came up many times. The genes are TRBV2 and TRBJ2-7; D may be TRBD2 (5 bases). Trimming pared 8 bases from V and 3 bases from J, leaving 14 bases between. The CDR3 totals 13 residues. Looked up from germline, CDR1 is SNHLY and CDR2 is FYNNEI. The CDR3: CASGVGRDYEQYV. The CDR3 DNA is TGTGCCAGCGGAGTAGGCCGGGACTACGAGCAGTACGTC.

The sample holds many counts of this clonotype. The chain carries TRBV6-6 and TRBJ1-1; D remains ambiguous. The CDR3 runs 14 residues. The V gene lost 6 bases and the J gene lost 4 bases, with 15 bases spanning the gap. Germline CDR1 MNHNY, CDR2 SVGAGI (reference sequence). The CDR3 DNA reads TGTGCCAGCAGCCGAAAGCCCTACAGCACTGAAGCTTTCTTT. Protein product: CASSRKPYSTEAFF.

This clonotype was picked up many times. The V and J genes are TRBV24-1 and TRBJ2-1, with 7 bases that match TRBD2. Germline loops: CDR1 KGHDR, CDR2 SFDVKD. This CDR3 region has 13 residues. J was trimmed by 6 bases and V by 10 bases; bases with no gene match: 8. CDR3 sequence reads: CATEPPGGNEQFF. DNA of the CDR3: TGTGCCACAGAACCCCCGGGGGGCAATGAGCAGTTCTTC.

This clonotype was detected many times. The rearrangement joins TRBV2 to TRBJ2-1, with 8 bases identical to TRBD1. Losses at the gene ends were 8 bases for V and 4 bases for J; bases not matched to a gene: 1. The CDR3 totals 12 residues. CDR1 and CDR2 from the germline V gene are SNHLY and FYNNEI. The CDR3 reads CASRDRYNEQFF. Written as DNA, the CDR3 is TGTGCCAGCCGGGACAGGTACAATGAGCAGTTCTTC.

The chain employs TRBV12-3 or TRBV12-4 and TRBJ2-2; 11 nucleotides match TRBD2. V lost 6 bases to trimming and J lost 4 bases; unmatched junction nucleotides: 4. The CDR3 extends over 15 amino acids. CDR3 DNA sequence: TGTGCCAGCAGCCGGGGACTAGCGGTCACCGGGGAGCTGTTTTTT. Protein sequence: CASSRGLAVTGELFF.

The rearrangement uses TRBV5-5 and TRBJ2-7; maybe TRBD2 (6 bases). The V end lost 0 bases, the J end lost 4 bases, and 11 bases lay between the germline ends. Per the germline V gene, CDR1 is SGHKS and CDR2 is YYEKEE (reference sequence). CDR3 length: 14 amino acids. In nucleotides, the CDR3 is TGTGCCAGCAGCTTGGGGATTGGGAGGTACGAGCAGTACTTC. Protein product: CASSLGIGRYEQYF. The entire variable domain, with the rest obtained from reference TRBV5-5 and TRBJ2-7, is as follows: DAGVTQSPTHLIKTRGQQVTLRCSPISGHKSVSWYQQVLGQGPQFIFQYYEKEERGRGNFPDRFSARQFPNYSSELNVNALLLGDSALYLCASSLGIGRYEQYFGPGTRLTVT.

This clonotype was recorded a few times. This chain joins TRBV6-6 and TRBJ2-7; D gene uncertain. The CDR3 is 11 residues long. Trimming pared 2 bases from V and 9 bases from J, leaving 8 bases between. Per germline, CDR1 MNHNY and CDR2 SVGAGI (reference sequence). As DNA, the CDR3 is TGTGCCAGCAGTTACGGTCGCACGCAGTACTTC. It is translated as CASSYGRTQYF.

This clonotype was counted ten times or more. V and J are TRBV7-9 and TRBJ2-3, with TRBD1 matching over 8 bases. The J segment lost 14 bases and the V segment lost 6 bases, leaving 16 bases of the junction unmatched. Germline values: CDR1 SEHNR, CDR2 FQNEAQ (reference sequence). The CDR3 covers 14 residues. CDR3 in DNA: TGTGCCAGCAGAGCCCGACCGGGACAGGCACCTTGGTATTTT. Its protein is CASRARPGQAPWYF.

The sample holds a few counts of this clonotype. This sequence joins TRBV29-1 and TRBJ2-2, with TRBD1 identical over 11 bases. This CDR3 is built from 17 residues. The germline CDR1 and CDR2 sequences are SQVTM and ANQGSEA. Losses at the gene ends were 0 bases for V and 0 bases for J; bases not matched to a gene: 3. As DNA, the CDR3 is TGCAGCGTTGAAGACGCGGACAGGGGGCCGAACACCGGGGAGCTGTTTTTT. It specifies CSVEDADRGPNTGELFF.

V usage is TRBV27 and J usage is TRBJ1-5; tentative D call: TRBD1 (5 bases). The germline V and J ends were trimmed by 2 bases and 2 bases, with 10 bases remaining between them. This CDR3 is 15 amino acids long. Germline V CDR1 and CDR2: MNHEY, SMNVEV (reference sequence). CDR3 sequence (DNA): TGTGCCAGCAGTTTACGGGGGGGTGGCAATCAGCCCCAGCATTTT. This encodes CASSLRGGGNQPQHF.

The chain is built from TRBV7-2 and TRBJ2-3; D is unclear. The V end was cut by 8 bases, the J end by 1 base, with 13 bases between. CDR3 length: 14 residues. Germline V gene lookup returns CDR1 SGHTA and CDR2 FQGNSA. CDR3 region: CASRPAFGTDTQYF. In DNA, the CDR3 is TGTGCCAGCCGCCCGGCATTCGGCACAGATACGCAGTATTTT.

The genes are TRBV12-3 or TRBV12-4 and TRBJ2-5; D is unresolved. The CDR3 sequence is 15 residues long. V was shortened by 2 bases and J by 5 bases, with 15 bases between the two germline ends. The CDR3 sequence: CASSLKRTVMETQYF. The CDR3 nucleotides are TGTGCCAGCAGTTTAAAGAGGACCGTGATGGAGACCCAGTACTTC.

This clonotype was seen at least ten times. The chain couples TRBV6-2 or TRBV6-3 to TRBJ2-4; 9 nucleotides agree with TRBD2. V lost 6 bases and J lost 7; bases outside the gene matches: 7. The CDR3 has 14 residues. Germline loops: CDR1 MNHEY, CDR2 SVGEGT. The CDR3 DNA reads as TGTGCCAGCAGCCTTAGCGGGGGAGTTAACATTCAGTACTTC. This gives the protein CASSLSGGVNIQYF.

This chain joins TRBV9 and TRBJ1-1; 7 bases fit TRBD1. This CDR3 region has 13 residues. Germline V CDR1 and CDR2: SGDLS, YYNGEE. V gave up 7 bases and J gave up 1 base; unmatched junction bases: 4. The CDR3 region has the DNA TGTGCCAGCCGGAGGGGGCCGAACACTGAAGCTTTCTTT. Its protein is CASRRGPNTEAFF.

The rearrangement joins TRBV11-1 to TRBJ2-3; weak D call: TRBD2 (6 bases). V lost 6 bases to trimming and J lost 5 bases, with 15 bases between them. Germline CDR1 SGHAT, CDR2 FQDESV (reference sequence). CDR3 length equals 14 residues. Here the CDR3 DNA reads TGTGCCAGCAGGATCGGCGGGGCGGAAGATACGCAGTATTTT. Residues: CASRIGGAEDTQYF. The complete variable domain, with remaining parts taken from reference TRBV11-1 and TRBJ2-3, reads EAEVAQSPRYKITEKSQAVAFWCDPISGHATLYWYRQILGQGPELLVQFQDESVVDDSQLPKDRFSAERLKGVDSTLKIQPAELGDSAMYLCASRIGGAEDTQYFGPGTRLTVL.

The V call is TRBV29-1, the J call TRBJ2-3; the match to TRBD2 covers 8 bases. The CDR3 covers 13 residues. V dropped 7 bases and J dropped 6; count of bases not matched to a gene: 9. Germline V CDR1 and CDR2: SQVTM, ANQGSEA. In nucleotides, the CDR3 is TGCAGCGGGGGGACTAGTCGGATTGATACGCAGTATTTT. Amino acids: CSGGTSRIDTQYF.

This clonotype was observed a few times. The rearrangement joins TRBV20-1 to TRBJ2-1, with 9 bases identical to TRBD1. There are 14 residues in the CDR3. Germline V lookup: CDR1 DFQATT, CDR2 SNEGSKA (reference sequence). The junction had 6 bases not matched to a gene; V was cut back by 3 bases and J by 6 bases. CDR3 loop: CSARNRDRANEQFF. CDR3 in DNA: TGCAGTGCTAGGAACCGGGACAGGGCCAATGAGCAGTTCTTC.

The chain couples TRBV2 to TRBJ2-7; possibly TRBD2 for D (5 bases). Per the germline V gene, CDR1 is SNHLY and CDR2 is FYNNEI. The V end lost 6 bases, the J end lost 4 bases, and 10 bases lay between the germline ends. The CDR3 contains 12 residues. Here the CDR3 reads CASRQDLYEQYF. The CDR3 DNA follows: TGTGCCAGCAGGCAGGACTTGTACGAGCAGTACTTC.